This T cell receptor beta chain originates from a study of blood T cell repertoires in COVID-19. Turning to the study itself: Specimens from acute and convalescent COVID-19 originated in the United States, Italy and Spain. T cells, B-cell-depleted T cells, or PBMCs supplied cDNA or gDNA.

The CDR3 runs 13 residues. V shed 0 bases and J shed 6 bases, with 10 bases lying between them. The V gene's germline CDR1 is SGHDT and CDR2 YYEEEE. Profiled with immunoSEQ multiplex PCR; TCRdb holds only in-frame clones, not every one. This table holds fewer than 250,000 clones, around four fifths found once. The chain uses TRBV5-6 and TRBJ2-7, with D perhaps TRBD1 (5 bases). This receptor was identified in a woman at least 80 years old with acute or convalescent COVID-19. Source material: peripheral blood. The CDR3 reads CASSLGNGAEQYF. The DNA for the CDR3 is TGTGCCAGCAGCTTGGGTAATGGGGCCGAGCAGTACTTC.